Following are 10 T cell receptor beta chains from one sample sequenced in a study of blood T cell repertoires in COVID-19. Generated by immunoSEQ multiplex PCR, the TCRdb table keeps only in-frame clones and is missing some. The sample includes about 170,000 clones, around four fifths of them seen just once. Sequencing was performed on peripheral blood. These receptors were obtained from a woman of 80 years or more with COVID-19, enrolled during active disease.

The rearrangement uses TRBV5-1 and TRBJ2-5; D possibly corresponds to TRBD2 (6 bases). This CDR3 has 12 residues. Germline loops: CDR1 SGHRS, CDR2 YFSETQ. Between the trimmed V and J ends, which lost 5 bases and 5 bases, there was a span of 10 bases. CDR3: CASRREGETQYF. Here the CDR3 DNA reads TGCGCCAGCAGGCGGGAAGGTGAGACCCAGTACTTC.

The CDR3 reads CASSSGRAMGDTQYF. In DNA form, the CDR3 reads TGTGCCAGCTCTAGCGGGAGGGCCATGGGAGATACGCAGTATTTT. This rearrangement joins TRBV18 to TRBJ2-3; 11 bases agree with TRBD2. In germline, CDR1 is KGHSH, CDR2 LQKENI. This CDR3 is 15 amino acids long. J was trimmed by 5 bases and V by 6 bases; bases with no gene match: 7.

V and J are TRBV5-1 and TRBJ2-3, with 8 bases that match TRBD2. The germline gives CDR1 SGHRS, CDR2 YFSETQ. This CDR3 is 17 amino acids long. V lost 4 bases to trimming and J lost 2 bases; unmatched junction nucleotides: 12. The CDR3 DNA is TGCGCCAGCAGCAGGATTCCTAGCGGGCAAAACACAGATACGCAGTATTTT. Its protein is CASSRIPSGQNTDTQYF.

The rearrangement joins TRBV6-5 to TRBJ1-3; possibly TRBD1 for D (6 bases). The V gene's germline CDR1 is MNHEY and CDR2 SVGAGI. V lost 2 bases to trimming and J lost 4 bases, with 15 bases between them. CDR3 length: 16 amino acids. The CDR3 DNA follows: TGTGCCAGCAGTTACGGCCCGCAGGGGTGGGGAAACACCATATATTTT. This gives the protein CASSYGPQGWGNTIYF.

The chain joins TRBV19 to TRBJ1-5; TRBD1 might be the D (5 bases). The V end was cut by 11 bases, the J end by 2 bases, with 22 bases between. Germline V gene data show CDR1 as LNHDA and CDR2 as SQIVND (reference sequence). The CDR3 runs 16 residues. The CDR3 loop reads CAGYGGGHLGNQPQHF. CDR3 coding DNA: TGTGCCGGTTATGGGGGAGGACACCTAGGCAATCAGCCCCAGCATTTT.

CDR3 in DNA: TGTGCCAGCAGCTTGGGACAGGGACCTATTTTCTTC. Its protein product is CASSLGQGPIFF. This rearrangement joins TRBV7-3 to TRBJ2-1; 9 nucleotides agree with TRBD1. The CDR3 contains 12 residues. In germline, CDR1 is SGHTA, CDR2 FQGTGA. V trimming: 3 bases; J trimming: 16 bases; junction bases outside the gene matches: 7.

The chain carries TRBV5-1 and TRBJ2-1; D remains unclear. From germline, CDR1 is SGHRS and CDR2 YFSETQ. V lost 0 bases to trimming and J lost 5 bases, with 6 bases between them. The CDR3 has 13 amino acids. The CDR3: CASSLAGHNEQFF. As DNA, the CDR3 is TGCGCCAGCAGCTTGGCTGGGCACAATGAGCAGTTCTTC.

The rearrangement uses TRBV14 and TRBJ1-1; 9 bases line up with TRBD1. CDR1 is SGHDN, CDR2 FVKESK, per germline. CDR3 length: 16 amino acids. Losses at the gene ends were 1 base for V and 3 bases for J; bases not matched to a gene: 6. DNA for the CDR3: TGTGCCAGCAGCCAAGCGGGACAGGGACCTTACACTGAAGCTTTCTTT. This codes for CASSQAGQGPYTEAFF.

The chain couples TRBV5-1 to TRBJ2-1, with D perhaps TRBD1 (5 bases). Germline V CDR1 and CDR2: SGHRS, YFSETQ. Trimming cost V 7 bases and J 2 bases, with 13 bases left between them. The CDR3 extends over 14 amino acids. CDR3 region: CASSQGSPYNEQFF. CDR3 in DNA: TGCGCCAGCTCCCAGGGAAGCCCCTACAATGAGCAGTTCTTC.

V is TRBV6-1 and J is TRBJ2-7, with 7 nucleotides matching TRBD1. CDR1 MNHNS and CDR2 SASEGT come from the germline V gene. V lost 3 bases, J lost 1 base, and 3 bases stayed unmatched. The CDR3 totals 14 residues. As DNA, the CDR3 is TGTGCCAGCAGTGAGGACAGGCGGTCCTACGAGCAGTACTTC. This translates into CASSEDRRSYEQYF.